The source of this T cell receptor beta chain is a study of Ad26.COV2.S vaccination and SARS-CoV-2 variants. Profiling relied on immunoSEQ multiplex PCR, and the TCRdb table lists in-frame clones only, not all of them. Among 400,000 to 450,000 clones listed, 92% were seen once. General study findings and limits: Recipients given vaccine exceeded placebo recipients in spike-specific TCR breadth.

Noted treatment: approximately 18 received Ad26.COV2.S at low or high dose, single or two shots; roughly 5 received placebo; per-sample allocation not given. Specimen acquisition occurred on day 63 following the initial vaccine or placebo injection. There are 13 residues in the CDR3. Trimming cost V 5 bases and J 1 base, with 8 bases left between them. Regarding this clone: No antigen is known for it.

The V call is TRBV12-3 or TRBV12-4, the J call TRBJ1-1; no firm D call. This sequence was found in a person aged 18-60 years who received the Ad26.COV2.S COVID-19 vaccine or a placebo. The sequencing used peripheral blood, collected in a trial of Ad26.COV2.S vaccine versus placebo. The CDR3 region has the DNA TGTGCCAGCAGTGCCGGAAGGAACACTGAAGCTTTCTTT. It translates to CASSAGRNTEAFF.